This TCR beta chain was found in a study of control samples from healthy donors and cancer patients. CDR1 and CDR2 from the germline V gene are LGHDT and YNNKEL (reference sequence). V dropped 3 bases and J dropped 8; count of bases not matched to a gene: 7. The CDR3 runs to 15 residues. Repertoires were generated with immunoSEQ multiplex PCR, while TCRdb's copy carries only in-frame clones and drops some. The data contain around 180,000 clones, 85% to 95% of them singletons. The V call is TRBV3-1 (or the pseudogene TRBV3-2), the J call TRBJ2-3, with 11 bases matching TRBD2. Sequencing was performed on blood. The TCR comes from a woman aged 18-29 years in good health. DNA for the CDR3: TGTGCCAGCAGCCAGACTAGCGGGACCTACGGTACGCAGTATTTT. Translation gives CASSQTSGTYGTQYF.